Here is one T cell receptor beta chain with its context. Its antigen is currently not known. No much larger clone exists at a distance of one base, and base qualities are not known. These data originate in a study of blood T cell repertoires in COVID-19 (dated by TCRdb to the early 2020s). Context from the whole study: Collaborator samples came from the United States, Italy and Spain and covered acute and convalescent phases of COVID-19. Where available, HLA class I and class II types were taken from metadata supplied by the sample provider and were not determined by assay-based typing. Samples were obtained from the ongoing ImmuneRACE study (first 160 participants) and from 1,254 subjects provided by 6 global collaborators. A de-identified subject ID, COVID-19 status, age in years and sex were almost always included in the sample metadata. The repertoires were made available in a free public database intended to serve as a resource for research on the immune response to SARS-CoV-2. The material from the prospective study consisted of cDNA or gDNA derived from T cells, B-cell-depleted T cells, or PBMCs. Deeply sampled blood TCRbeta repertoires from subjects exposed to, actively infected with, or recovered from COVID-19 were included in the dataset. Paper-wide results and their limitations: Clinical and demographic metadata were provided uncurated, with the amount varying by source and participant.

Each collaborating institution followed its own protocols to collect whole blood in K2EDTA tubes. Collaborator samples were shipped for TCRbeta analysis as frozen whole blood, isolated PBMCs, or DNA extracted from either sample type. TCRbeta CDR3 regions were amplified from genomic DNA using the immunoSEQ Assay, a bias-controlled multiplex PCR. The published analysis was carried out like this. Within the assay, amplification of reference gene primers was used to estimate how many nucleated cells each sample contained. To quantify the absolute abundance of each unique TCRbeta CDR3 rearrangement, sequence reads were collapsed and filtered. For each sample, productive Simpson clonality was calculated as the square root of Simpson's diversity index over productive rearrangements. Imported from immuneACCESS, the table was reduced by TCRdb to in-frame sequences with V and J called. These copies leave out some clones; in studies compared against another copy, an unresolved V gene accounts for under half, and the cause of the remainder is not known. V, J and clone size derive from that table, while D and trimming were established from the DNA sequence. The sample yields some 73,000 clones; approximately 86% were counted once. 13% of the sample lies in the top ten.

CDR1 and CDR2 (SGHNT, YYREEE) derive from the germline V gene (reference sequence). Measured from the cysteine to the phenylalanine, the CDR3 is 16 residues long. The CDR3 DNA has 48 bases and is translated from base 1. V loses 1 base at its end and J loses 6 bases; junction bases beyond the gene matches: 10. This chain joins TRBV5-4 to TRBJ2-3, and 8 bases in between align with TRBD1. Sequenced input: peripheral blood. The clonotype originates from a woman between 55 and 75 years old with acute or convalescent COVID-19. The DNA sequence reads TGTGCCAGCAGCTTGCGGCAGGGGGCAGGTCGCGATACGCAGTATTTT. It translates as CASSLRQGAGRDTQYF.